A selection of T cell receptor beta chains follows, all from one sample in a study of Tregs in tolerant kidney transplant recipients. Assay used: immunoSEQ multiplex PCR; TCRdb lists only in-frame clones, some missing. Of more than 60,000 clones in the sample, roughly nine tenths were seen once. Source: CD4+ T cells from blood, taken before the transplant. All receptors derive from a human donor who received a combined kidney and bone marrow transplant. CDR3s include the opening cysteine and the closing phenylalanine or tryptophan. D genes are given only for firm matches. For some rows the clone size is stated as once, few or many, or as a class when expanded; others skip it.

NA,TRBV2,TRBJ1-3,NA,17,TGTGCCAGCAGTGGAGGGACTTCCTTTTCCTCTGGAAACACCATATATTTT,CASSGGTSFSSGNTIYF
TRBD1,TRBV6-1,TRBJ1-5,NA,15,TGTGCCAGCAGCCCCGGGACAGATAGCAATCAGCCCCAGCATTTT,CASSPGTDSNQPQHF
TRBD1,TRBV5-1,TRBJ2-5,NA,15,TGCGCCAGCAGCTTGGGGACAGGGGGTTTAGAGACCCAGTACTTC,CASSLGTGGLETQYF
NA,TRBV10-3,TRBJ1-4,NA,13,TGTGCCACTCGTACAGGGTTAGGTGAAAAACTGTTTTTT,CATRTGLGEKLFF
NA,TRBV9,TRBJ1-1,NA,14,TGTGCCAGCAGCGTAGACTTCTCAGGCACTGAAGCTTTCTTT,CASSVDFSGTEAFF
TRBD1,TRBV7-9,TRBJ2-3,NA,15,TGTGCCAGCAGCTTACAGGGGGCGCTTGCAGATACGCAGTATTTT,CASSLQGALADTQYF
TRBD1,TRBV2,TRBJ1-1,NA,15,TGTGCCAGCAGTGAAGGTCTAGGGGGCATGACTGAAGCTTTCTTT,CASSEGLGGMTEAFF
TRBD2,TRBV19,TRBJ2-7,NA,14,TGTGCCAGTAGTATAACTAGCGGGAGCTCCGAGCAGTACTTC,CASSITSGSSEQYF
NA,TRBV28,TRBJ2-1,NA,15,TGTGCCAGCAGTTTACCAGGGTATTCCTACAATGAGCAGTTCTTC,CASSLPGYSYNEQFF
TRBD1,TRBV9,TRBJ1-3,NA,19,TGTGCCAGCAGCGTAGATATCGGGACAGGCCTTTACTCTGGAAACACCATATATTTT,CASSVDIGTGLYSGNTIYF
NA,TRBV13,TRBJ1-1,NA,14,TGTGCCAGCAGCTTCTTGGGAGGGGACACTGAAGCTTTCTTT,CASSFLGGDTEAFF
NA,TRBV2,TRBJ2-5,NA,13,TGTGCCAGCATCAAGGGGTCTCAAGAGACCCAGTACTTC,CASIKGSQETQYF
NA,TRBV29-1,TRBJ1-4,NA,13,TGCAGCGTTGAAGGGCAGTCTAATGAAAAACTGTTTTTT,CSVEGQSNEKLFF
NA,TRBV7-2,TRBJ2-5,NA,16,TGTGCCAGCAGTCAAACCGGGCGGCGGGAATGGGAGACCCAGTACTTC,CASSQTGRREWETQYF
TRBD2,TRBV6-1,TRBJ2-2,NA,15,TGTGCCAGCATTGGGACTAGCGGAAACACCGGGGAGCTGTTTTTT,CASIGTSGNTGELFF
NA,TRBV6-5,TRBJ1-2,NA,15,TGTGCCAGCAGCTCCAACCAGGGAAGAGGCTATGGCTACACCTTC,CASSSNQGRGYGYTF
TRBD1,TRBV5-1,TRBJ1-1,NA,16,TGCGCCAGCAGCTTGGATGGACAGGGGAGGAACACTGAAGCTTTCTTT,CASSLDGQGRNTEAFF
NA,TRBV28,TRBJ1-2,NA,13,TGTGCCAGCATAGGGGCGCAGAACTATGGCTACACCTTC,CASIGAQNYGYTF
NA,TRBV29-1,TRBJ2-1,NA,11,TGCAGCGTTGCTGTCTACAATGAGCAGTTCTTC,CSVAVYNEQFF
NA,TRBV25-1,TRBJ2-4,NA,16,TGTGCCAGCAGTGAAGCCGGACAGAGGGGACGAAACATTCAGTACTTC,CASSEAGQRGRNIQYF
TRBD2,TRBV6-5,TRBJ2-3,few,16,TGTGCCAGCAGTTACTCGACCGCGACTAGCCCACATACGCAGTATTTT,CASSYSTATSPHTQYF
TRBD1,TRBV5-1,TRBJ2-7,NA,17,TGCGCCAGCAGCTTGGTGACAGGGGTCGTCGGGGGATACGAGCAGTACTTC,CASSLVTGVVGGYEQYF
TRBD2,TRBV6-6,TRBJ2-3,NA,13,TGTGCCAGCAGGGCAACGGGAGGAGATACGCAGTATTTT,CASRATGGDTQYF
NA,TRBV28,TRBJ2-2,many,16,TGTGCCAGCAGTCCCCAGGGACACTCAAACACCGGGGAGCTGTTTTTT,CASSPQGHSNTGELFF
NA,TRBV15,TRBJ2-2,NA,13,TGTGCCACCAAACTAGAATTCACCGGGGAGCTGTTTTTT,CATKLEFTGELFF
NA,TRBV6-5,TRBJ2-3,NA,14,TGTGCCAGCTCGGAGACGACTAGCACAGATACGCAGTATTTT,CASSETTSTDTQYF
NA,TRBV4-1,TRBJ2-1,few,13,TGCGCCAGCAGCCTAGGGGGAGCCGGTGAGCAGTTCTTC,CASSLGGAGEQFF
TRBD2,TRBV4-3,TRBJ2-3,NA,17,TGCGCCAGCAGCCAAGCCGCCAGCGGGAGCACTGCAGATACGCAGTATTTT,CASSQAASGSTADTQYF
NA,TRBV30,TRBJ1-3,NA,12,TGTGCCTGGGAGTGGGGAGGAGACACCATATATTTT,CAWEWGGDTIYF
NA,TRBV18,TRBJ2-7,NA,12,TGTGCCAGCTCACCTGTCGGTTACGAGCAGTACTTC,CASSPVGYEQYF
TRBD2,TRBV9,TRBJ2-2,NA,16,TGTGCCAGCAGCATCTTAGCGGGACTTAACACCGGGGAGCTGTTTTTT,CASSILAGLNTGELFF
NA,TRBV6-5,TRBJ1-1,NA,11,TGTGCCAGCACTAGGAACACTGAAGCTTTCTTT,CASTRNTEAFF
NA,TRBV28,TRBJ2-5,NA,14,TGTGCCAGCAGTTTCAGACTAGTCTCTGAGACCCAGTACTTC,CASSFRLVSETQYF